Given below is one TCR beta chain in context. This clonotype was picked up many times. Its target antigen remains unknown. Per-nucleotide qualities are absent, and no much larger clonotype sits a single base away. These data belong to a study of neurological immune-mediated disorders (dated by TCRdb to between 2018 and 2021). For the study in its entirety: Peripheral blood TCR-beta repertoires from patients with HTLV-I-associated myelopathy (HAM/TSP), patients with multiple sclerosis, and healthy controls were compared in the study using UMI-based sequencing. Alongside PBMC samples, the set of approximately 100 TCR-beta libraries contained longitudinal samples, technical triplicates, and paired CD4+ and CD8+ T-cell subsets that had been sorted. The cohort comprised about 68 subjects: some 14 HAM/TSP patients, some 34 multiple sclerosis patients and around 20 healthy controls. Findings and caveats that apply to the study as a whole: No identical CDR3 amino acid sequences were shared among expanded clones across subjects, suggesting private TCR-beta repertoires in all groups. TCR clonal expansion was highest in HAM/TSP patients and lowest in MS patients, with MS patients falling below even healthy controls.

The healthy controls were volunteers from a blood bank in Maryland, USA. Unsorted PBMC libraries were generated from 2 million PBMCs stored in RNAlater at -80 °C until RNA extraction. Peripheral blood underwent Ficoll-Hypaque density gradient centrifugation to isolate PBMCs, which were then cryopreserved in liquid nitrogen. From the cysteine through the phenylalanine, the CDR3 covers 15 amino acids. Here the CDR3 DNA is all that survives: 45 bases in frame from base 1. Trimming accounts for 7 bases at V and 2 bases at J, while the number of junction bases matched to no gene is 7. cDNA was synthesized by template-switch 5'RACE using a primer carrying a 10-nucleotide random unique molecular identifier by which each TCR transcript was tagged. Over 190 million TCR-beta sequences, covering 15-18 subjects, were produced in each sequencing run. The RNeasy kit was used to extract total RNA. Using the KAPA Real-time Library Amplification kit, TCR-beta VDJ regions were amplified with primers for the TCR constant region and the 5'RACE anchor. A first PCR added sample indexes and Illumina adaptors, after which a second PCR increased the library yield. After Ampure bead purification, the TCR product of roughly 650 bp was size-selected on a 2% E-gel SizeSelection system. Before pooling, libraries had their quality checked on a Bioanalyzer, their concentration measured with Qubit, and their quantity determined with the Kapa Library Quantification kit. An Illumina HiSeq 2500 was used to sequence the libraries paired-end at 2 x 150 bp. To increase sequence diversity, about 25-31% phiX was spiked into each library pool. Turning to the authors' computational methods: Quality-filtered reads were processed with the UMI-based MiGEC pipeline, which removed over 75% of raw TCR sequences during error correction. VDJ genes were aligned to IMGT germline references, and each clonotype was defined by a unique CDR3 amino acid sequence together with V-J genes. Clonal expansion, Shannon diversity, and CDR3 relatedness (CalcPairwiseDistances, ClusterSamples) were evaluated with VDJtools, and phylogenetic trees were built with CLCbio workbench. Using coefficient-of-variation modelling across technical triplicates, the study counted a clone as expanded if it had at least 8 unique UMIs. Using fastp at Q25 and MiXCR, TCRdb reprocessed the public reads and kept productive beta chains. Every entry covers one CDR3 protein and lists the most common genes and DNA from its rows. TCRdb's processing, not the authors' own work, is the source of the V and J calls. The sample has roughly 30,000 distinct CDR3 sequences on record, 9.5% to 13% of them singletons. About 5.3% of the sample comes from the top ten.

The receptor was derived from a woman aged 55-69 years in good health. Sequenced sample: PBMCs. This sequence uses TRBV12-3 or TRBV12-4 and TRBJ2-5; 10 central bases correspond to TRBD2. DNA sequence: TGTGCCAGCACCGACCCAGCGGGGGGGCAAGAGACCCAGTACTTC. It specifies CASTDPAGGQETQYF.